This TCR beta chain emerged from a study of cytomegalovirus exposure and HLA in healthy donors. Germline V gives CDR1 SGHRS, CDR2 YFSETQ. The CDR3 runs 15 residues. V was clipped by 0 bases and J by 2 bases, with 11 bases between them. PCR primers comprised 60 Vbeta and 13 Jbeta primers. Data came from immunoSEQ multiplex PCR; TCRdb stores just in-frame clones and leaves some out. Among 150,000 to 200,000 clones listed, roughly 73% were seen once. The V call is TRBV5-1, the J call TRBJ2-5; D might be TRBD2 (5 bases). The sample taken for sequencing was PBMCs. The source of this sequence is a woman between 40 and 50 years old in good health and CMV-seropositive. The CDR3 DNA is TGCGCCAGCAGCTTGGGGCGGGCCGGTCAAGAGACCCAGTACTTC. As protein: CASSLGRAGQETQYF.